This T cell receptor beta chain emerged from a study of regulatory T cells in long-lasting Graves disease. CDR1 is DFQATT and CDR2 is SNEGSKA in the germline V gene (reference sequence). The CDR3 sequence is 14 residues long. Investigators prepared the TCR beta libraries by applying iRepertoire HTBI primers and Arm-PCR of CDR3 regions. In the study's own analysis: Sample data revealed approximately 62 TRBV and some 14 TRBJ segments. TCRdb reprocessed the multiplex PCR reads via MiXCR and lists one record per CDR3 protein. For this entry, the V and J calls and clone size follow TCRdb and not the study's own pipeline. The sample shows a few hundred thousand distinct CDR3 sequences, about a quarter of them seen only once. This clonotype has a count of ten or more. Relative to the germline gene, one junction end is altered; a read error may explain this. Documented time point: persistent/refractory GD, antithyroid drugs over 5 years with positive TRAb. The TCR library was made from RNA extracted from PBMCs.

The chain combines TRBV20-1 with TRBJ2-7; D unclear. The sample was peripheral blood mononuclear cells (PBMCs), taken when the disease was refractory, from a patient treated with antithyroid drugs. This receptor was identified in a female donor with Graves disease. In DNA, the CDR3 is TGCAGTGCTAGAGACCCAGACTCCTCCTACGGGCAGTACTTC. This gives the protein CSARDPDSSYGQYF.